The T cell receptor beta chain described here comes from a study of blood T cell repertoires in COVID-19. At the level of the study: The United States, Italy and Spain provided the acute and convalescent COVID-19 samples. The analysed material was cDNA or gDNA that came from T cells, B-cell-depleted T cells, or PBMCs.

Sequencing was performed with immunoSEQ multiplex PCR; in TCRdb, only in-frame clones are kept and a portion is missing. The data hold some 350,000 clones, with more than 75% observed a single time. Trimming at V came to 3 bases and at J to 6 bases, leaving 11 bases not matched to a gene. The germline gives CDR1 MNHEY, CDR2 SMNVEV (reference sequence). CDR3 length: 16 amino acids. The chain links TRBV27 to TRBJ1-1, with 9 bases that match TRBD1. The receptor was derived from a human donor in a cohort sampled during active COVID-19. Input material: peripheral blood. The CDR3 DNA reads TGTGCCAGCAGTTTTATCCCTGGGACAGGGACATCTGAAGCTTTCTTT. Protein sequence: CASSFIPGTGTSEAFF.